This T cell receptor (beta chain) is drawn from a study of cytomegalovirus exposure and HLA in healthy donors. Trimming removed 6 bases from V and 4 bases from J; junction bases left unmatched: 9. The CDR3 is 14 residues long. Germline V lookup: CDR1 SGHRS, CDR2 YFSETQ. Clones were read by immunoSEQ multiplex PCR, and TCRdb kept only the in-frame ones, dropping some. The sample yields some 140,000 clones, 84% seen once. The sequenced material came from PBMCs. This TCR came from a woman in her 30s in good health and CMV-seronegative. The chain couples TRBV5-1 to TRBJ1-2, with 7 bases aligning to TRBD1. The CDR3 loop is CASNDETGIYGYTF. The DNA of the CDR3 is TGCGCCAGCAACGATGAGACAGGGATCTATGGCTACACCTTC.